This T cell receptor (beta chain) was sequenced in a study of type 1 regulatory T cells. About the research overall: This in vitro CD4 product, T-allo10, is enriched for Tr1 cells and alloantigen-specific.

TCRdb re-called the reads with MiXCR, one entry per CDR3 protein. The sample has 24,000 or so distinct CDR3 sequences, around 47% seen once. This clonotype occurred a few times. Its target is unknown. The receptor's source is a human donor in good health. The sequenced sample was cultured T cells, either the whole culture or a sorted T cell fraction (not recorded which).

As DNA, the CDR3 is TGTGCCAGCAGTTTAAGGGAGAGCAATGAGCAGTTCTTC. This translates into CASSLRESNEQFF. The V and J genes are TRBV27 and TRBJ2-1; tentatively, D is TRBD2 (5 bases). V lost 2 bases and J lost 6, with 8 bases in between. Germline lookup yields CDR1 MNHEY and CDR2 SMNVEV (reference sequence). This CDR3 contains 13 residues.